This TCR beta chain was captured by sequencing in a study of T cells in tuberculosis. In the study overall: IGRA-negative adolescents, IGRA-positive adolescents with latent tuberculosis and adults with active tuberculosis formed this South African cohort.

Produced via immunoSEQ multiplex PCR; TCRdb's table is partial and in-frame only. The profile shows about 40,000 clones, almost 95% of them singletons. This CDR3 contains 12 residues. The germline V gene has CDR1 LGHNA and CDR2 YSLEER. V lost 4 bases and J 5 bases, leaving 5 bases between the germline ends. This chain links TRBV4-3 with TRBJ2-2; D is undetermined. This TCR was recovered from a donor aged 10-29 years with latent tuberculosis or without tuberculosis infection. Some clones in this sample may be carry-over from other donors' samples. Material: PBMCs. The CDR3 coding sequence is TGCGCCAGCAGCCTCCGGACCGGGGAGCTGTTTTTT. This codes for CASSLRTGELFF.